This TCR beta chain stems from a study of blood T cell repertoires in COVID-19. About the research overall: The study drew acute and convalescent COVID-19 samples from the United States, Italy and Spain.

The V gene's germline CDR1 is SGHVS and CDR2 FQNEAQ. This CDR3 has 12 residues. V was clipped by 7 bases and J by 5 bases, with 11 bases between them. Some clones are missing from TCRdb's copy, which holds only in-frame ones; the method was immunoSEQ multiplex PCR. The table lists around 82,000 clones, roughly 90% of them singletons. The TCR originated in a man aged 70-80 years with active or convalescent COVID-19. The rearrangement uses TRBV7-8 and TRBJ1-1, with a tentative D call TRBD1 (6 bases). The sequenced sample consisted of peripheral blood. CDR3 bases: TGTGCCAGCACCCTCAGGGGTACTGAAGCTTTCTTT. The encoded protein is CASTLRGTEAFF. Drawing the rest from reference TRBV7-8 and TRBJ1-1, the complete variable domain is GAGVSQSPRYKVAKRGQDVALRCDPISGHVSLFWYQQALGQGPEFLTYFQNEAQLDKSGLPSDRFFAERPEGSVSTLKIQRTQQEDSAVYLCASTLRGTEAFFGQGTRLTVV.